This T cell receptor (beta chain) was documented in a study of OX40 agonist ivuxolimab in advanced cancers. Study in general: At 0.01 to 10 mg/kg, ivuxolimab was administered intravenously to patients every 2 weeks. Allowance was made for prior anti-PD-1, anti-PD-L1 or anti-CTLA-4 therapy, and approximately 41% had some.

Measured with immunoSEQ multiplex PCR; TCRdb has only the in-frame clones, and not every one. The repertoire holds about 70,000 clones, roughly nine tenths seen once, with around 2.9% in the top ten. Looked up from germline, CDR1 is MNHNS and CDR2 is SASEGT. V shed 4 bases and J shed 10 bases, with 11 bases lying between them. There are 12 residues in the CDR3. The rearrangement uses TRBV6-1 and TRBJ2-1, with D tentatively TRBD2 (6 bases). The TCR originated in an adult with an advanced solid tumor such as melanoma, head and neck, liver or kidney cancer. Sequencing used CD4+ or CD8+ T cells sorted from blood, obtained in a trial of the OX40 agonist ivuxolimab. The CDR3 DNA follows: TGTGCCAGCAGTGGGGACTCAGGGGAGCAGTTCTTC. It translates to CASSGDSGEQFF.